This passage covers 31 T cell receptor beta chains from one sample sequenced in a study of technical replicates of blood from several donors. The method was immunoSEQ multiplex PCR; TCRdb's version includes in-frame clones alone and lacks a portion of them. The sample yields tens of thousands of clones, roughly 94% seen once. Sequenced: T cells isolated from PBMCs. Source of these receptors: a human donor in good health.

The chain recombines TRBV28 with TRBJ1-4; D remains ambiguous. V shed 5 bases and J shed 8 bases, with 9 bases lying between them. Germline-derived CDR1 and CDR2 are MDHEN and SYDVKM. The length of the CDR3 is 12 residues. The CDR3 here is CASSLPGEKLFF. CDR3 DNA sequence: TGTGCCAGCAGTCTCCCGGGGGAAAAACTGTTTTTT. The complete variable domain, with remaining parts taken from reference TRBV28 and TRBJ1-4, reads DVKVTQSSRYLVKRTGEKVFLECVQDMDHENMFWYRQDPGLGLRLIYFSYDVKMKEKGDIPEGYSVSREKKERFSLILESASTNQTSMYLCASSLPGEKLFFGSGTQLSVL.

The V and J genes are TRBV6-5 and TRBJ2-7, with a possible D match to TRBD1 (6 bases). The CDR3 consists of 14 residues. Trimming pared 6 bases from V and 6 bases from J, leaving 18 bases between. The germline V gene has CDR1 MNHEY and CDR2 SVGAGI. The CDR3 nucleotides are TGTGCCAGCAGCCCGGCCGGACAGACGACCGAGCAGTACTTC. Its translation: CASSPAGQTTEQYF.

This clone appeared once. The V gene is TRBV5-1, the J gene TRBJ1-1; D gene uncertain. Trimming stripped 8 bases from V and 7 bases from J, with 12 bases between. This CDR3 region has 11 residues. From germline, CDR1 is SGHRS and CDR2 YFSETQ. The CDR3 is CARLLRCEAFF. The CDR3 coding sequence is TGCGCCAGACTGTTGCGGTGTGAAGCTTTCTTT.

V usage is TRBV12-5 and J usage is TRBJ1-1, with 7 bases that match TRBD1. Germline-derived CDR1 and CDR2 are LGHNT and FRNRAP. CDR3 length: 17 residues. V lost 5 bases and J lost 0; bases outside the gene matches: 12. The CDR3 here is CASGLVKTGDMNTEAFF. In nucleotides, the CDR3 is TGTGCTAGTGGTCTAGTTAAAACAGGGGATATGAACACTGAAGCTTTCTTT. Drawing the rest from reference TRBV12-5 and TRBJ1-1, the complete variable domain is DARVTQTPRHKVTEMGQEVTMRCQPILGHNTVFWYRQTMMQGLELLAYFRNRAPLDDSGMPKDRFSAEMPDATLATLKIQPSEPRDSAVYFCASGLVKTGDMNTEAFFGQGTRLTVV.

This clone was counted a few times. The chain combines TRBV19 with TRBJ1-2, with TRBD1 as a possible D gene (5 bases). CDR1 and CDR2 from the germline V gene are LNHDA and SQIVND (reference sequence). V dropped 6 bases and J dropped 6 bases, with 14 bases sitting between them. The CDR3 loop spans 13 amino acids. CDR3 in DNA: TGTGCCAGTAGAACAGCGCGGGGACATGGCTACACCTTC. It yields the protein CASRTARGHGYTF.

The chain is built from TRBV19 and TRBJ2-1, with 9 bases that match TRBD2. This CDR3 region has 17 residues. V shed 1 base and J 7 bases; nucleotides not matched to a gene: 11. Per germline, CDR1 LNHDA and CDR2 SQIVND (reference sequence). The DNA for the CDR3 is TGTGCCAGTAGTATAGTTTGGGGAGCGGGGGGACTAAATGAGCAGTTCTTC. Amino acids: CASSIVWGAGGLNEQFF.

This clone was observed a single time. This sequence joins TRBV5-1 and TRBJ2-1, with D possibly TRBD1 on 5 matching bases. Germline CDR1 SGHRS, CDR2 YFSETQ. This CDR3 region has 12 residues. V was shortened by 0 bases and J by 8 bases, with 6 bases between the two germline ends. Here the CDR3 reads CASSLGGYEQFF. The CDR3 DNA reads as TGCGCCAGCAGCTTGGGGGGCTATGAGCAGTTCTTC.

The chain uses TRBV10-1 and TRBJ2-3, with 13 bases fitting TRBD2. J was trimmed by 2 bases and V by 8 bases; bases with no gene match: 10. CDR1 is WNHNN, CDR2 SYGVQD, per germline (reference sequence). The CDR3 has 17 amino acids. CDR3: CASGGELAGGPTDTQYF. The DNA of the CDR3 is TGCGCCAGCGGAGGGGAACTAGCGGGAGGGCCCACAGATACGCAGTATTTT.

V and J are TRBV27 and TRBJ1-6, with D possibly being TRBD1 (5 bases). V lost 3 bases and J 8 bases, leaving 17 bases between the germline ends. The CDR3 covers 16 residues. The germline V gene has CDR1 MNHEY and CDR2 SMNVEV (reference sequence). The CDR3 nucleotides read TGTGCCAGCAGTTTTGGGACTCACCCAGCAGATTCACCCCTCCACTTT. Its translation: CASSFGTHPADSPLHF.

V gene TRBV9 combines with J gene TRBJ1-2; D gene ambiguous. Germline V gene data show CDR1 as SGDLS and CDR2 as YYNGEE. Trimming removed 0 bases at V and 2 bases at J, with 5 bases between. This CDR3 has 13 residues. The CDR3 region has the DNA TGTGCCAGCAGCGTAGCCAGGAACTATGGCTACACCTTC. Residues: CASSVARNYGYTF. Supplemented by reference TRBV9 and TRBJ1-2, the full variable domain reads DSGVTQTPKHLITATGQRVTLRCSPRSGDLSVYWYQQSLDQGLQFLIQYYNGEERAKGNILERFSAQQFPDLHSELNLSSLELGDSALYFCASSVARNYGYTFGSGTRLTVV.

The chain couples TRBV5-1 to TRBJ2-1, with a tentative D call TRBD1 (6 bases). This CDR3 has 14 residues. Germline CDR1 reads SGHRS; CDR2 reads YFSETQ. V was pared by 7 bases and J by 6 bases, with 17 bases between. CDR3 amino acids: CASGDTAHVNEQFF. DNA for the CDR3: TGCGCCAGCGGGGACACTGCCCACGTCAATGAGCAGTTCTTC.

In its sample, this clone was seen once. The gene calls are TRBV14 and TRBJ2-1, with a possible D match to TRBD2 (5 bases). The CDR3 totals 16 residues. V was cut by 1 base and J by 6 bases, with 16 bases left in between. CDR1 is SGHDN and CDR2 is FVKESK in the germline V gene. CDR3 DNA sequence: TGTGCCAGCAGCCAAGTCACCGGGAACTTTGCCAATGAGCAGTTCTTC. Its translation is CASSQVTGNFANEQFF.

The chain joins TRBV10-2 to TRBJ1-5; D is perhaps TRBD1 (6 bases). Trimming took 8 bases from V and 5 from J, leaving 19 bases between them. Looked up from germline, CDR1 is WSHSY and CDR2 is SAAADI. This CDR3 is 15 amino acids long. The DNA for the CDR3 is TGCGCCAGCGGGGGTGGGGGGGGCTCTCATCAGCCCCAGCATTTT. The encoded protein is CASGGGGGSHQPQHF.

The chain combines TRBV4-1 with TRBJ2-1, with TRBD2 matching 10 bases. The CDR3 has 18 amino acids. V lost 1 base and J lost 3; bases outside the gene matches: 9. Germline V gene data show CDR1 as MGHRA and CDR2 as YSYEKL. The CDR3: CASSQVRLAGPFYNEQFF. CDR3 bases: TGCGCCAGCAGCCAAGTTAGACTAGCGGGCCCATTCTACAATGAGCAGTTCTTC.

V is TRBV5-6 and J is TRBJ2-1; a weak D match, TRBD1 (5 bases). Germline CDR1 and CDR2: SGHDT and YYEEEE. CDR3 size: 14 residues. V shed 7 bases and J shed 4 bases, with 15 bases lying between them. Here the CDR3 DNA reads TGTGCCAGCTCTACCTGGGGCAGGTACAATGAGCAGTTCTTC. Its protein product is CASSTWGRYNEQFF.

The rearrangement uses TRBV5-4 and TRBJ2-5; weak D call: TRBD2 (6 bases). Looked up from germline, CDR1 is SGHNT and CDR2 is YYREEE (reference sequence). This CDR3 has 13 amino acids. Trimming took 8 bases from V and 4 from J, leaving 15 bases between them. The CDR3 DNA is TGTGCCAGTACTAGCAGGCTGGTAGAGACCCAGTACTTC. Encoded protein: CASTSRLVETQYF.

V is TRBV19 and J is TRBJ2-1; the match to TRBD2 covers 7 bases. Germline trimming cut 7 bases from V and 5 bases from J; bases unmatched to any gene: 8. This CDR3 region has 14 residues. Germline CDR1 and CDR2: LNHDA and SQIVND (reference sequence). CDR3 sequence (DNA): TGTGCCAGTACGACTAGCCCTAAAAACAATGAGCAGTTCTTC. Residues: CASTTSPKNNEQFF.

The genes are TRBV12-5 and TRBJ2-1; no clear D. CDR1 and CDR2 from the germline V gene are LGHNT and FRNRAP. The CDR3 consists of 12 residues. Deletions cut 3 bases from V and 4 bases from J, with 4 bases between. CDR3 amino acids: CASGFIYNEQFF. The CDR3 DNA sequence: TGTGCTAGTGGTTTCATTTACAATGAGCAGTTCTTC.

The genes are TRBV30 and TRBJ2-5; 9 bases are a match to TRBD2. The CDR3 totals 14 residues. The V segment lost 3 bases and the J segment 3 bases; nucleotides outside the gene matches: 5. The germline CDR1 and CDR2 sequences are GTSNPN and SVGIG (reference sequence). DNA for the CDR3: TGTGCCTGGAGCCCATTAGCGGGGGAAGAGACCCAGTACTTC. This codes for CAWSPLAGEETQYF.

The J gene is TRBJ1-2, the V gene TRBV15; no definite D call. V was pared by 0 bases and J by 5 bases, with 7 bases between. CDR1 and CDR2 (germline): LNHNV, YYDKDF (reference sequence). The CDR3 has 13 residues. CDR3 protein: CATSRDRSYGYTF. As DNA, the CDR3 is TGTGCCACCAGCAGAGATAGATCGTATGGCTACACCTTC.

V is TRBV7-2 and J is TRBJ1-5; 7 bases align to TRBD1. The CDR3 covers 15 residues. Trimming removed 5 bases from V and 0 bases from J; junction bases left unmatched: 4. CDR1 SGHTA and CDR2 FQGNSA come from the germline V gene. The CDR3 DNA reads as TGTGCCAGCAGCCCAGGGGGGCATAGCAATCAGCCCCAGCATTTT. Its protein is CASSPGGHSNQPQHF.

The chain carries TRBV4-1 and TRBJ2-1; 10 nucleotides match TRBD1. After removal of 1 base from V and 6 bases from J, the junction contained 0 bases not matched to a gene. The CDR3 is 14 residues long. Germline CDR1 reads MGHRA; CDR2 reads YSYEKL. The CDR3 sequence is CASSQGTGGNEQFF. For the CDR3, the DNA is TGCGCCAGCAGCCAAGGGACAGGGGGCAATGAGCAGTTCTTC.

The chain uses TRBV5-1 and TRBJ2-2, with D perhaps matching TRBD2 (6 bases). In germline, CDR1 is SGHRS, CDR2 YFSETQ. V dropped 0 bases and J dropped 4 bases, with 13 bases sitting between them. The CDR3 is 16 residues long. The DNA for the CDR3 is TGCGCCAGCAGCTTGGTGGAGGGTTACATCACCGGGGAGCTGTTTTTT. Protein: CASSLVEGYITGELFF. Combining the CDR3 with reference TRBV5-1 and TRBJ2-2 gives the whole variable domain KAGVTQTPRYLIKTRGQQVTLSCSPISGHRSVSWYQQTPGQGLQFLFEYFSETQRNKGNFPGRFSGRQFSNSRSEMNVSTLELGDSALYLCASSLVEGYITGELFFGEGSRLTVL.

The J gene is TRBJ1-2, the V gene TRBV18, with TRBD1 identical over 7 bases. The junction had 2 bases not matched to a gene; V was cut back by 0 bases and J by 7 bases. Germline-derived CDR1 and CDR2 are KGHSH and LQKENI. The CDR3 consists of 13 residues. The CDR3 region is CASSPPTGTGYTF. As DNA, the CDR3 is TGTGCCAGCTCACCACCGACAGGGACTGGCTACACCTTC. The full variable domain, completed using reference TRBV18 and TRBJ1-2, is NAGVMQNPRHLVRRRGQEARLRCSPMKGHSHVYWYRQLPEEGLKFMVYLQKENIIDESGMPKERFSAEFPKEGPSILRIQQVVRGDSAAYFCASSPPTGTGYTFGSGTRLTVV.

The chain recombines TRBV10-1 with TRBJ2-1, with 12 bases fitting TRBD2. The CDR3 covers 13 residues. The trim removed 4 bases at V and 9 bases at J, leaving 1 base unmatched. Germline values: CDR1 WNHNN, CDR2 SYGVQD (reference sequence). The CDR3 DNA reads as TGCGCCAGCAGTGCTAGCGGGGGGGCTGAGCAGTTCTTC. Translation: CASSASGGAEQFF.

The chain recombines TRBV7-6 with TRBJ2-5; no firm D call. Per the germline V gene, CDR1 is SGHVS and CDR2 is FNYEAQ. This CDR3 contains 14 residues. Between the trimmed V and J ends, which lost 1 base and 2 bases, there was a span of 8 bases. The CDR3 DNA reads as TGTGCCAGCAGCTTAGTTAGCTATCAAGAGACCCAGTACTTC. Translation: CASSLVSYQETQYF.

The chain links TRBV7-3 to TRBJ2-5; 7 bases match TRBD2. Germline loops: CDR1 SGHTA, CDR2 FQGTGA. This CDR3 is built from 14 residues. Trimming took 5 bases from V and 1 from J; bases not matched to a gene: 4. CDR3 nucleotide sequence: TGTGCCAGCAGCCAAACTAGCGCCCAAGAGACCCAGTACTTC. It specifies CASSQTSAQETQYF.

The J gene is TRBJ2-7, the V gene TRBV30; D is undetermined. Germline CDR1 is GTSNPN and CDR2 is SVGIG (reference sequence). The CDR3 has 12 residues. V lost 5 bases and J 0 bases, leaving 8 bases between the germline ends. The chain's CDR3 is CAWSESSYEQYF. CDR3 bases: TGTGCCTGGTCTGAGAGCTCCTACGAGCAGTACTTC.

There are a few counts of this clone. The chain couples TRBV5-1 to TRBJ1-1; D ambiguous. This CDR3 is 15 amino acids long. Per germline, CDR1 SGHRS and CDR2 YFSETQ. V was shortened by 0 bases and J by 1 base, with 10 bases between the two germline ends. In nucleotides, the CDR3 is TGCGCCAGCAGCTTGGCGGCTCTAGGGAACACTGAAGCTTTCTTT. Translated, it gives CASSLAALGNTEAFF.

The rearrangement uses TRBV9 and TRBJ2-1; 10 bases map to TRBD2. The V gene end was trimmed by 0 bases and the J gene end by 9 bases; junction bases not matched to a gene: 6. Germline CDR1 reads SGDLS; CDR2 reads YYNGEE. CDR3 length equals 15 residues. The CDR3 here is CASSVVSSGSREQFF. The CDR3 bases are TGTGCCAGCAGCGTAGTCTCTAGCGGGAGCCGTGAGCAGTTCTTC.

This clone turned up a few times. The gene calls are TRBV6-5 and TRBJ2-5; D unclear. Germline V CDR1 and CDR2: MNHEY, SVGAGI. CDR3 length: 14 residues. Trimming removed 6 bases at V and 7 bases at J, with 18 bases between. CDR3 sequence: CASRDPGSRGTQYF. CDR3 bases: TGTGCCAGCAGAGACCCGGGTTCAAGAGGGACCCAGTACTTC.